The 29 T cell receptor beta chains reported below all come from one sample, sequenced in a study of cytomegalovirus exposure and HLA in healthy donors. With 60 Vbeta and 13 Jbeta primers, the PCR was carried out. The repertoire was sequenced with immunoSEQ multiplex PCR; TCRdb's copy has only in-frame clones and lacks some. In the table there are about 120,000 clones, roughly four fifths of which are singletons. Input material: PBMCs. These receptors were collected from a woman aged 18-29 years in good health and CMV-seronegative.

The rearrangement links TRBV28 to TRBJ1-6; 7 bases agree with TRBD1. Germline CDR1 is MDHEN and CDR2 is SYDVKM. The CDR3 covers 15 residues. The trim removed 3 bases at V and 12 bases at J, leaving 11 bases unmatched. The CDR3 is CASSFGQALSKPLHF. The CDR3 coding sequence is TGTGCCAGCAGTTTCGGACAGGCCCTCAGCAAACCCCTCCACTTT. Using reference TRBV28 and TRBJ1-6 for the parts outside the CDR3, the full variable domain is DVKVTQSSRYLVKRTGEKVFLECVQDMDHENMFWYRQDPGLGLRLIYFSYDVKMKEKGDIPEGYSVSREKKERFSLILESASTNQTSMYLCASSFGQALSKPLHFGNGTRLTVT.

This chain links TRBV5-1 with TRBJ2-2; 7 bases are a match to TRBD2. The CDR3 runs to 17 residues. Germline CDR1 SGHRS, CDR2 YFSETQ. V lost 0 bases and J lost 6; bases outside the gene matches: 11. The CDR3 here is CASSLAPERGGAGELFF. CDR3 sequence (DNA): TGCGCCAGCAGCTTGGCCCCGGAGCGGGGAGGTGCCGGGGAGCTGTTTTTT.

The chain uses TRBV6-1 and TRBJ1-2, with TRBD1 matching 7 bases. Germline CDR1 and CDR2: MNHNS and SASEGT. The CDR3 totals 15 residues. Germline trimming cut 1 base from V and 8 bases from J; bases unmatched to any gene: 10. The CDR3 region is CASSEVTGRPGGYTF. DNA of the CDR3: TGTGCCAGCAGTGAAGTGACAGGGCGACCGGGGGGCTACACCTTC.

The J gene is TRBJ2-1, the V gene TRBV9, with 10 bases lining up with TRBD1. Germline values: CDR1 SGDLS, CDR2 YYNGEE. V was pared by 3 bases and J by 8 bases, with 8 bases of the junction left unmatched. This CDR3 is built from 15 residues. CDR3 nucleotides: TGTGCCAGCAGCGCCGAGGGACAGGGGACGGATGAGCAGTTCTTC. It encodes CASSAEGQGTDEQFF. Complete variable domain (other parts from reference TRBV9 and TRBJ2-1): DSGVTQTPKHLITATGQRVTLRCSPRSGDLSVYWYQQSLDQGLQFLIQYYNGEERAKGNILERFSAQQFPDLHSELNLSSLELGDSALYFCASSAEGQGTDEQFFGPGTRLTVL.

The rearrangement links TRBV29-1 to TRBJ2-7; a weak D match, TRBD1 (6 bases). Germline V gene data show CDR1 as SQVTM and CDR2 as ANQGSEA. Trimming took 7 bases from V and 3 from J, leaving 10 bases between them. The CDR3 loop spans 11 amino acids. CDR3 loop: CSAGQNYEQYF. CDR3 DNA sequence: TGCAGCGCCGGACAGAACTACGAGCAGTACTTC.

The CDR3 region is CASRRLAESSYNEQFF. The CDR3 DNA reads TGTGCCAGCAGAAGGCTAGCCGAGAGCTCCTACAATGAGCAGTTCTTC. V and J are TRBV2 and TRBJ2-1; weak D call: TRBD2 (5 bases). Per germline, CDR1 SNHLY and CDR2 FYNNEI. The CDR3 consists of 16 residues. V lost 6 bases and J 0 bases, leaving 15 bases between the germline ends.

CDR3 in DNA: TGTGCCAGCAGCTCGCCAGGGTCCTCAGATACGCAGTATTTT. This codes for CASSSPGSSDTQYF. The chain employs TRBV7-3 and TRBJ2-3, with a possible D match to TRBD1 (5 bases). Trimming removed 4 bases at V and 4 bases at J, with 12 bases between. Looked up from germline, CDR1 is SGHTA and CDR2 is FQGTGA. CDR3 size: 14 residues.

The DNA for the CDR3 is TGTGCCAGCCGCGGGGAGGGGTCTATGGGGACTGAAGCTTTCTTT. It translates to CASRGEGSMGTEAFF. The rearrangement links TRBV2 to TRBJ1-1, with D maybe TRBD1 (5 bases). The CDR3 runs 15 residues. The germline gives CDR1 SNHLY, CDR2 FYNNEI. V gave up 8 bases and J gave up 5 bases, with 21 bases separating them.

The rearrangement links TRBV7-9 to TRBJ1-2, with a possible D match to TRBD1 (5 bases). This CDR3 has 14 amino acids. CDR1 and CDR2 (germline): SEHNR, FQNEAQ (reference sequence). Trimming stripped 4 bases from V and 6 bases from J, with 15 bases between. CDR3 region: CASSSRDFWDGYTF. The CDR3 DNA reads as TGTGCCAGCAGCTCACGGGACTTCTGGGATGGCTACACCTTC.

The CDR3 bases are TGTGCCAGCAGTGAAGGGCCTAATCAGCCCCAGCATTTT. It yields the protein CASSEGPNQPQHF. V is TRBV2 and J is TRBJ1-5, with D unclear. Trimming took off 1 base at V and 4 bases at J, with 5 bases between the two ends. Germline-derived CDR1 and CDR2 are SNHLY and FYNNEI. The CDR3 covers 13 residues.

In this sample, this clone turned up a few times. The chain carries TRBV5-4 and TRBJ2-7, with 10 bases that match TRBD2. CDR1 SGHNT and CDR2 YYREEE come from the germline V gene (reference sequence). The CDR3 has 15 residues. V was clipped by 4 bases and J by 0 bases; unmatched bases: 4. CDR3 amino acids: CASSVLAGSSYEQYF. As DNA, the CDR3 is TGTGCCAGCAGCGTACTAGCGGGGAGCTCCTACGAGCAGTACTTC.

This clone was picked up a small number of times. The J gene is TRBJ1-4, the V gene TRBV28; 9 nucleotides match TRBD1. This CDR3 region has 12 residues. CDR1 is MDHEN, CDR2 SYDVKM, per germline. V dropped 8 bases and J dropped 6; count of bases not matched to a gene: 1. CDR3 residues: CASRTGDEKLFF. The CDR3 DNA reads TGTGCCAGCCGGACAGGGGATGAAAAACTGTTTTTT.

The rearrangement uses TRBV7-9 and TRBJ2-1; 7 bases map to TRBD2. Trimming at V came to 1 base and at J to 9 bases, leaving 9 bases not matched to a gene. This CDR3 has 15 residues. Looked up from germline, CDR1 is SEHNR and CDR2 is FQNEAQ (reference sequence). The CDR3 sequence is CASSLGGGVLVEQFF. DNA for the CDR3: TGTGCCAGCAGCTTAGGTGGGGGGGTCTTGGTTGAGCAGTTCTTC.

The chain has TRBV5-1 and TRBJ2-5; weak D call: TRBD1 (5 bases). Trimming pared 1 base from V and 2 bases from J, leaving 9 bases between. This CDR3 has 14 residues. The germline V gene has CDR1 SGHRS and CDR2 YFSETQ. The CDR3 DNA is TGCGCCAGCAGCTTGAGAAGGGGTCAAGAGACCCAGTACTTC. This translates into CASSLRRGQETQYF.

The V gene is TRBV2, the J gene TRBJ2-2, with 7 bases fitting TRBD2. The V gene's germline CDR1 is SNHLY and CDR2 FYNNEI. The V and J ends lost 5 bases and 1 base, in that order; junction bases with no gene match: 7. This CDR3 is 16 amino acids long. In DNA form, the CDR3 reads TGTGCCAGCAGTCTGATCGCGGGGGAGAACACCGGGGAGCTGTTTTTT. Its translation is CASSLIAGENTGELFF.

The rearrangement uses TRBV28 and TRBJ1-2; D call uncertain. The CDR3 totals 12 residues. With 10 bases removed from V and 8 bases from J, the gap between germline ends came to 17 bases. Germline-derived CDR1 and CDR2 are MDHEN and SYDVKM. CDR3 nucleotides: TGTGCCACCACCTCGTGGAGTCTCGGCTACACCTTC. Its translation: CATTSWSLGYTF.

This chain uses TRBV6-1 with TRBJ1-5; 7 nucleotides line up with TRBD1. Per germline, CDR1 MNHNS and CDR2 SASEGT. V was clipped by 3 bases and J by 8 bases; unmatched bases: 10. The CDR3 has 15 residues. This CDR3 is CASSDPPTGQKPQHF. The CDR3 DNA sequence: TGTGCCAGCAGTGACCCCCCGACAGGGCAAAAGCCCCAGCATTTT.

This clone was seen once. The rearrangement uses TRBV19 and TRBJ1-5; D not certain. Germline V gene sequence: CDR1 LNHDA, CDR2 SQIVND (reference sequence). Trimming took off 0 bases at V and 2 bases at J, with 17 bases between the two ends. The CDR3 contains 18 residues. In nucleotides, the CDR3 is TGTGCCAGTAGTATAGATGATCTCCTGGGAGGACGCAATCAGCCCCAGCATTTT. This sequence encodes CASSIDDLLGGRNQPQHF.

Only a few counts were recorded for this clone. The chain combines TRBV5-6 with TRBJ2-5; 9 bases agree with TRBD1. The germline V gene encodes CDR1 SGHDT and CDR2 YYEEEE. This CDR3 spans 15 amino acids. V lost 3 bases to trimming and J lost 4 bases; unmatched junction nucleotides: 7. The CDR3, as DNA: TGTGCCAGCAGCTGGGGGACAGGGAGGGTAGAGACCCAGTACTTC. Translated, it gives CASSWGTGRVETQYF.

V and J are TRBV5-1 and TRBJ1-3; possible D gene TRBD1, 6 bases. V was trimmed by 5 bases and J by 4 bases, leaving 13 bases between them. Germline CDR1 and CDR2: SGHRS and YFSETQ. There are 14 residues in the CDR3. The CDR3 DNA reads as TGCGCCAGCAGTCCGACAGGATTCGGAAACACCATATATTTT. Protein: CASSPTGFGNTIYF.

This chain connects TRBV7-9 to TRBJ1-1, with 9 nucleotides matching TRBD1. CDR3 length: 14 amino acids. CDR1 is SEHNR, CDR2 FQNEAQ, per germline (reference sequence). With 4 bases clipped from V and 5 bases from J, the junction kept 5 bases outside the gene matches. CDR3 loop: CASSSGQGETEAFF. CDR3 coding DNA: TGTGCCAGCAGCTCGGGACAGGGAGAAACTGAAGCTTTCTTT.

The V gene is TRBV28, the J gene TRBJ2-1; perhaps TRBD1 as D (6 bases). Germline V lookup: CDR1 MDHEN, CDR2 SYDVKM. V was shortened by 6 bases and J by 8 bases, with 23 bases between the two germline ends. This CDR3 has 16 amino acids. CDR3 sequence: CASRPVGTTLLYEQFF. The CDR3 nucleotides read TGTGCCAGCAGACCGGTTGGGACAACGCTTCTCTATGAGCAGTTCTTC.

The V gene is TRBV2, the J gene TRBJ1-1; D is unclear. The V end lost 4 bases, the J end lost 0 bases, and 6 bases lay between the germline ends. The CDR3 covers 13 residues. Germline V gene lookup returns CDR1 SNHLY and CDR2 FYNNEI. The CDR3 DNA follows: TGTGCCAGCAGTGGGGAGGTGAACACTGAAGCTTTCTTT. Translating gives CASSGEVNTEAFF.

The chain couples TRBV2 to TRBJ2-7, with unresolved D. Germline-derived CDR1 and CDR2 are SNHLY and FYNNEI. The CDR3 consists of 14 residues. V was cut by 6 bases and J by 2 bases, with 14 bases left in between. Here the CDR3 DNA reads TGTGCCAGCAGCCACACGATTAAAGCCTACGAGCAGTACTTC. Translated: CASSHTIKAYEQYF.

V and J are TRBV6-6 and TRBJ1-2; a possible D gene is TRBD1 (5 bases). The CDR3 has 15 amino acids. The germline V and J ends were trimmed by 4 bases and 7 bases, with 19 bases remaining between them. CDR1 is MNHNY and CDR2 is SVGAGI in the germline V gene (reference sequence). The CDR3 region has the DNA TGTGCCAGCAGTTGGGGGACTTCCCCTGGGGGTGGCTACACCTTC. Translating it yields CASSWGTSPGGGYTF.

The chain recombines TRBV4-1 with TRBJ1-1, with 7 bases fitting TRBD1. With V trimmed by 4 bases and J by 0 bases, 2 bases remained unmatched. This CDR3 has 14 amino acids. Germline CDR1 is MGHRA and CDR2 is YSYEKL. CDR3 amino acids: CASSPGQLNTEAFF. Here the CDR3 DNA reads TGCGCCAGCAGCCCGGGACAGTTGAACACTGAAGCTTTCTTT.

V is TRBV28 and J is TRBJ1-6, with unresolved D. V lost 4 bases, J lost 7 bases, and 8 bases lay in between. The CDR3 is made up of 13 amino acids. Germline lookup yields CDR1 MDHEN and CDR2 SYDVKM. CDR3 nucleotides: TGTGCCAGCAGTTCCCCAGGAAATTCACCCCTCCACTTT. Translated: CASSSPGNSPLHF.

This sequence joins TRBV7-2 and TRBJ1-1, with 9 positions matching TRBD1. This CDR3 has 15 amino acids. Germline V CDR1 and CDR2: SGHTA, FQGNSA. The J segment lost 4 bases and the V segment lost 5 bases, leaving 8 bases of the junction unmatched. This CDR3 reads CASSLRGQGVTEAFF. The CDR3 DNA is TGTGCCAGCAGCCTGAGGGGACAGGGTGTCACTGAAGCTTTCTTT.

The chain carries TRBV30 and TRBJ1-6, with D perhaps TRBD1 (6 bases). V was shortened by 0 bases and J by 6 bases, with 9 bases between the two germline ends. Germline V gene sequence: CDR1 GTSNPN, CDR2 SVGIG (reference sequence). The CDR3 has 14 amino acids. The CDR3 nucleotides are TGTGCCTGGAGTGTCAGGACAGTTAATTCACCCCTCCACTTT. This gives the protein CAWSVRTVNSPLHF.